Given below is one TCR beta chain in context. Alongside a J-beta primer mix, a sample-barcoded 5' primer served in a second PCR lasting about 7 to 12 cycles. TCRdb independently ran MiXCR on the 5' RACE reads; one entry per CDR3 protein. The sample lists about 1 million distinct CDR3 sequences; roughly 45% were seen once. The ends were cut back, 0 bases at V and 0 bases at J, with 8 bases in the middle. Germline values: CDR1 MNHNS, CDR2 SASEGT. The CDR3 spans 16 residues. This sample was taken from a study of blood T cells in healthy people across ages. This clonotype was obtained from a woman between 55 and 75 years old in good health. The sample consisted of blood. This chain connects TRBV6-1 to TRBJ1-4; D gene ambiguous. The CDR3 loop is CASSEAGIATNEKLFF. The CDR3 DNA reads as TGTGCCAGCAGTGAAGCGGGAATCGCAACTAATGAAAAACTGTTTTTT.